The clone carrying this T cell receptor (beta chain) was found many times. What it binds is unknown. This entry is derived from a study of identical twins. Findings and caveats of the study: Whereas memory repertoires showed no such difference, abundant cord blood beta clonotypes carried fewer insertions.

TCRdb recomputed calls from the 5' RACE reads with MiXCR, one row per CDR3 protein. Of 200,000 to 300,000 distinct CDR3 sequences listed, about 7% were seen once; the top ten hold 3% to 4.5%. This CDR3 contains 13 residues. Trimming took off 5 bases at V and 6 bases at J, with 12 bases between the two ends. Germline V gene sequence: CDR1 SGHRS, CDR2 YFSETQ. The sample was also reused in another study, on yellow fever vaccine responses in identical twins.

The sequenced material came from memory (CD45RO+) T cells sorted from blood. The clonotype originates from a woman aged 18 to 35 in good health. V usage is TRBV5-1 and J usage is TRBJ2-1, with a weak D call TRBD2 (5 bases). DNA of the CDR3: TGCGCCAGCAGAGGCCTCAGCGGCAATGAGCAGTTCTTC. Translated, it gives CASRGLSGNEQFF.